This TCR beta chain was sequenced in a study of beta chain features in type 1 diabetes. Investigators reverse transcribed all isolated RNA, so they sequenced expressed TCRB transcripts. Profiling relied on immunoSEQ multiplex PCR, and the TCRdb table lists in-frame clones only, not all of them. The data show around 430,000 clones, about 29% seen once. The TCR sequence derives from a man between 18 and 29 years old in good health. The source material was naive CD4+ T cells from blood.

CDR3 nucleotide sequence: TGCAGCGTTGAAGATAGTAACCGGGTAGGAGGCTACACCTTC. It is translated as CSVEDSNRVGGYTF. This chain connects TRBV29-1 to TRBJ1-2; unclear D gene. The ends were cut back, 0 bases at V and 8 bases at J, with 16 bases in the middle. CDR3 length: 14 residues. Germline values: CDR1 SQVTM, CDR2 ANQGSEA.